This T cell receptor beta chain emerged from a study of regulatory T cells in long-lasting Graves disease. This clonotype was seen a few times. With 7 bases removed from V and 1 base from J, the gap between germline ends came to 14 bases. Germline V gene data show CDR1 as MNHEY and CDR2 as SVGEGT. There are 15 residues in the CDR3. Libraries of TCR beta came from iRepertoire HTBI primers plus Arm-PCR of CDR3 regions. TCRdb re-derived calls from the multiplex PCR reads in MiXCR, one entry per CDR3 protein. The sample consists of almost 450,000 distinct CDR3 sequences, approximately 16% of them appearing once. Noted time point: newly diagnosed GD, antithyroid drugs for less than 3 months. Construction of the TCR library relied on RNA isolated from PBMCs. Patients were enrolled at an endocrinology department in Xi'an, China. These data were likewise used in another study, on T cells in Graves' hyperthyroidism and ophthalmopathy. This second study notes: Carried out on the TCR CDR3, a first-round RT-PCR used the HTBI primer set. Blood shared most expanded thyroid clonotypes above 0.001. A 13 V-J signature model discriminated ophthalmopathy versus stable hyperthyroidism.

This sequence was found in a woman younger than 45 with Graves disease. Source: peripheral blood mononuclear cells (PBMCs), taken at new diagnosis, from a patient treated with antithyroid drugs. The chain uses TRBV6-2 or TRBV6-3 and TRBJ1-5; no clear D gene. CDR3: CASTSRDDSNQPQHF. The CDR3 DNA sequence: TGTGCCAGCACCTCACGGGATGACAGCAATCAGCCCCAGCATTTT.